Below are 27 T cell receptor beta chains sequenced from a single sample in a study of Tregs in tolerant kidney transplant recipients. Libraries were prepared by immunoSEQ multiplex PCR; TCRdb keeps only in-frame clonotypes and omits some of them. The sample holds over 85,000 clones, 93% seen once. The sequencing used CD4+ T cells from blood, collected before the transplant. The receptors were gathered from a human donor who received a combined kidney and bone marrow transplant.

This chain joins TRBV6-1 and TRBJ1-2; D unresolved. The CDR3 is 14 residues long. Between the trimmed V and J ends, which lost 0 bases and 5 bases, there was a span of 10 bases. Germline CDR1 reads MNHNS; CDR2 reads SASEGT. CDR3 sequence reads: CASSEAARLYGYTF. The CDR3 region has the DNA TGTGCCAGCAGTGAAGCGGCAAGACTATATGGCTACACCTTC.

The V call is TRBV5-4, the J call TRBJ2-5; D remains unclear. Germline CDR1 SGHNT, CDR2 YYREEE (reference sequence). The germline V and J ends were trimmed by 3 bases and 1 base, with 7 bases remaining between them. The CDR3 is made up of 13 amino acids. CDR3 region: CASSSFSQETQYF. CDR3 sequence (DNA): TGTGCCAGCAGCTCTTTTTCCCAAGAGACCCAGTACTTC.

CDR3 residues: CASTASRGTGELFF. CDR3 sequence (DNA): TGTGCCAGCACTGCAAGCAGAGGCACCGGGGAGCTGTTTTTT. This chain joins TRBV2 and TRBJ2-2; D gene unclear. CDR3 length equals 14 residues. Trimming left V 7 bases short and J 4 bases short, with 13 bases between. Germline CDR1 and CDR2: SNHLY and FYNNEI.

The rearrangement uses TRBV4-1 and TRBJ2-3; D uncertain. The CDR3 totals 14 residues. V lost 7 bases to trimming and J lost 0 bases, with 11 bases between them. The V gene's germline CDR1 is MGHRA and CDR2 YSYEKL. In DNA, the CDR3 is TGCGCCAGCACCCGGCTAGTAAGCACAGATACGCAGTATTTT. This codes for CASTRLVSTDTQYF.

The genes are TRBV18 and TRBJ2-5; 10 bases agree with TRBD2. The J call may be wrong; the DNA end is better matched by TRBJ2-7. This CDR3 is built from 16 residues. Per germline, CDR1 KGHSH and CDR2 LQKENI. The CDR3 loop is CASSPGLAAYSYEQYF. In nucleotides, the CDR3 is TGTGCCAGCTCACCCGGACTAGCGGCCTACTCCTACGAGCAGTACTTC.

This rearrangement joins TRBV5-1 to TRBJ2-1; 11 nucleotides line up with TRBD2. This CDR3 contains 18 residues. CDR1 is SGHRS and CDR2 is YFSETQ in the germline V gene. V shed 0 bases, J shed 6 bases, and the junction held 11 bases outside the gene matches. CDR3 residues: CASSLGGLAGGESNEQFF. Written as DNA, the CDR3 is TGCGCCAGCAGCTTGGGAGGTCTAGCGGGAGGAGAATCCAATGAGCAGTTCTTC.

In nucleotides, the CDR3 is TGTGCCAGCAGTCCACTAGCGGGAGGTTTCCATGAGCAGTTCTTC. Translated: CASSPLAGGFHEQFF. This chain connects TRBV7-9 to TRBJ2-1; 12 nucleotides match TRBD2. This CDR3 is built from 15 residues. CDR1 and CDR2 (germline): SEHNR, FQNEAQ (reference sequence). The junction had 8 bases not matched to a gene; V was cut back by 6 bases and J by 8 bases. The variable domain in full, completed from reference TRBV7-9 and TRBJ2-1, reads DTGVSQNPRHKITKRGQNVTFRCDPISEHNRLYWYRQTLGQGPEFLTYFQNEAQLEKSRLLSDRFSAERPKGSFSTLEIQRTEQGDSAMYLCASSPLAGGFHEQFFGPGTRLTVL.

The gene calls are TRBV7-9 and TRBJ2-1, with TRBD1 identical over 9 bases. The CDR3 length is 15 residues. The V and J ends lost 8 bases and 3 bases, in that order; junction bases with no gene match: 8. CDR1 and CDR2 from the germline V gene are SEHNR and FQNEAQ (reference sequence). The CDR3 DNA is TGTGCCAGCTCGACCGGGACAGGGCTCTACAATGAGCAGTTCTTC. Its protein is CASSTGTGLYNEQFF.

V gene TRBV28 combines with J gene TRBJ1-2, with D maybe TRBD1 (6 bases). This CDR3 is built from 13 residues. The V gene lost 10 bases and the J gene lost 2 bases, with 14 bases spanning the gap. CDR1 is MDHEN, CDR2 SYDVKM, per germline. The CDR3 spells CATIRTGNYGYTF. The CDR3 region has the DNA TGTGCCACCATACGAACAGGGAACTATGGCTACACCTTC.

V usage is TRBV15 and J usage is TRBJ2-1, with 7 nucleotides matching TRBD2. CDR3 length equals 16 residues. Losses at the gene ends were 3 bases for V and 0 bases for J; bases not matched to a gene: 5. Germline CDR1 and CDR2: LNHNV and YYDKDF (reference sequence). The CDR3 nucleotides read TGTGCCACCAGCAGGGGAGCGGGACTCTCCTACAATGAGCAGTTCTTC. Translating gives CATSRGAGLSYNEQFF. Looking up the rest from reference TRBV15 and TRBJ2-1 gives the full variable domain: DAMVIQNPRYQVTQFGKPVTLSCSQTLNHNVMYWYQQKSSQAPKLLFHYYDKDFNNEADTPDNFQSRRPNTSFCFLDIRSPGLGDTAMYLCATSRGAGLSYNEQFFGPGTRLTVL.

The DNA of the CDR3 is TGTGCCAGCTCACCCTGGGCAGCCGACACCGGGGAGCTGTTTTTT. It encodes CASSPWAADTGELFF. This chain connects TRBV18 to TRBJ2-2; D not resolved. Trimming removed 3 bases at V and 3 bases at J, with 11 bases between. The CDR3 spans 15 residues. The germline V gene has CDR1 KGHSH and CDR2 LQKENI.

This rearrangement joins TRBV27 to TRBJ1-2; D not resolved. Germline V CDR1 and CDR2: MNHEY, SMNVEV (reference sequence). The ends were cut back, 4 bases at V and 2 bases at J, with 8 bases in the middle. CDR3 size: 13 residues. DNA of the CDR3: TGTGCCAGCAGTTCAGGACTAAACTATGGCTACACCTTC. Its translation: CASSSGLNYGYTF.

The table lists this clone with a few counts. V is TRBV10-1 and J is TRBJ2-7; D not certain. The germline gives CDR1 WNHNN, CDR2 SYGVQD (reference sequence). CDR3 length: 14 amino acids. Trimming took 4 bases from V and 0 from J, leaving 10 bases between them. CDR3 sequence: CASSVQVNSYEQYF. Here the CDR3 DNA reads TGCGCCAGCAGTGTACAAGTTAACTCCTACGAGCAGTACTTC.

V gene TRBV18 combines with J gene TRBJ2-5, with 7 bases aligning to TRBD1. J gave up 0 bases and V 3 bases, and 10 bases lay outside the gene matches. CDR1 and CDR2 from the germline V gene are KGHSH and LQKENI. The CDR3 runs 17 residues. Here the CDR3 reads CASSPDRVAPYQETQYF. CDR3 bases: TGTGCCAGCTCACCCGACAGGGTAGCGCCCTACCAAGAGACCCAGTACTTC.

The chain recombines TRBV5-6 with TRBJ2-3, with 7 bases matching TRBD1. J gave up 0 bases and V 4 bases, and 5 bases lay outside the gene matches. Germline CDR1 and CDR2: SGHDT and YYEEEE. The CDR3 sequence is 15 residues long. The CDR3: CASSPRGPSTDTQYF. The CDR3 DNA sequence: TGTGCCAGCAGCCCGAGGGGGCCTAGCACAGATACGCAGTATTTT.

The chain links TRBV5-1 to TRBJ1-3; 8 nucleotides align to TRBD1. J was trimmed by 0 bases and V by 8 bases; bases with no gene match: 7. This CDR3 is 15 amino acids long. In germline, CDR1 is SGHRS, CDR2 YFSETQ. CDR3 amino acids: CARKHRGNSGNTIYF. The CDR3 DNA reads TGCGCCAGAAAACACAGGGGGAACTCTGGAAACACCATATATTTT. The full variable domain, in which reference TRBV5-1 and TRBJ1-3 provide the parts outside the CDR3, is KAGVTQTPRYLIKTRGQQVTLSCSPISGHRSVSWYQQTPGQGLQFLFEYFSETQRNKGNFPGRFSGRQFSNSRSEMNVSTLELGDSALYLCARKHRGNSGNTIYFGEGSWLTVV.

The V gene is TRBV21-1, the J gene TRBJ1-1. TRBV21-1 is reported as a pseudogene. CDR3 length equals 14 residues. The CDR3 loop is CASSKDGGLTEAFF. The CDR3 coding sequence is TGTGCCAGCAGCAAAGATGGAGGGTTAACTGAAGCTTTCTTT.

Only a few counts were recorded for this clone. The chain combines TRBV7-2 with TRBJ2-3; 11 nucleotides agree with TRBD2. This CDR3 region has 16 residues. After removal of 5 bases from V and 4 bases from J, the junction contained 8 bases not matched to a gene. Germline values: CDR1 SGHTA, CDR2 FQGNSA. The CDR3 DNA is TGTGCCAGCAGCCGCACTAGCGGGGGACACGCAGATACGCAGTATTTT. Amino acid sequence: CASSRTSGGHADTQYF.

The sample holds one count of this clone. The rearrangement links TRBV7-3 to TRBJ2-5; 7 nucleotides line up with TRBD2. This CDR3 contains 15 residues. Trimming at V came to 2 bases and at J to 5 bases, leaving 8 bases not matched to a gene. In germline, CDR1 is SGHTA, CDR2 FQGTGA. The CDR3 DNA reads TGTGCCAGCAGCTTAGCGGGAGAGGGCCTGGAGACCCAGTACTTC. Its protein is CASSLAGEGLETQYF.

The genes are TRBV5-4 and TRBJ2-5; 8 positions match TRBD2. V shed 3 bases, J shed 4 bases, and the junction held 17 bases outside the gene matches. This CDR3 comprises 18 residues. CDR1 and CDR2 from the germline V gene are SGHNT and YYREEE (reference sequence). For the CDR3, the DNA is TGTGCCAGCAGCTCAGAAAGCCCCCGGGGGGGCCGAGGAGAGACCCAGTACTTC. Encoded protein: CASSSESPRGGRGETQYF.

V is TRBV4-3 and J is TRBJ2-1, with 11 bases lining up with TRBD2. Germline V gene lookup returns CDR1 LGHNA and CDR2 YSLEER. J lost 10 bases, V lost 3 bases, and 8 bases had no gene match. The CDR3 has 15 residues. CDR3 sequence (DNA): TGCGCCAGCAGCCATAGCGGGAGGGCCGGGGACGAGCAGTTCTTC. It is translated as CASSHSGRAGDEQFF.

V is TRBV5-1 and J is TRBJ2-1, with D maybe TRBD1 (6 bases). There are 15 residues in the CDR3. In germline, CDR1 is SGHRS, CDR2 YFSETQ. The V end was cut by 0 bases, the J end by 5 bases, with 12 bases between. DNA for the CDR3: TGCGCCAGCAGCTTGGCGCCAGGGGAGCACAATGAGCAGTTCTTC. This sequence encodes CASSLAPGEHNEQFF.

This chain joins TRBV6-4 and TRBJ2-2, with 15 bases matching TRBD2. J was trimmed by 4 bases and V by 7 bases; bases with no gene match: 7. Germline loops: CDR1 MRHNA, CDR2 SNTAGT. This CDR3 comprises 17 residues. The CDR3 here is CASTWTSGGDCTGELFF. In DNA form, the CDR3 reads TGTGCCAGCACATGGACTAGCGGGGGGGATTGCACCGGGGAGCTGTTTTTT.

The V call is TRBV7-3, the J call TRBJ2-3; tentatively, D is TRBD2 (6 bases). Germline values: CDR1 SGHTA, CDR2 FQGTGA. V lost 2 bases to trimming and J lost 5 bases, with 14 bases between them. The CDR3 length is 15 residues. CDR3 amino acids: CASSLYGTRQDTQYF. DNA of the CDR3: TGTGCCAGCAGCTTATACGGGACTCGTCAAGATACGCAGTATTTT.

This clone was seen more than once but under ten times. The chain uses TRBV19 and TRBJ2-3; D may be TRBD2 (5 bases). Per the germline V gene, CDR1 is LNHDA and CDR2 is SQIVND (reference sequence). The CDR3 is 16 amino acids. V was clipped by 5 bases and J by 0 bases, with 15 bases between them. The CDR3 region has the DNA TGTGCCAGTAGTGCCCGAATATTAGCGAGCACAGATACGCAGTATTTT. Protein sequence: CASSARILASTDTQYF.

The chain carries TRBV7-9 and TRBJ2-3; D unresolved. Germline V gene data show CDR1 as SEHNR and CDR2 as FQNEAQ (reference sequence). This CDR3 has 15 amino acids. V was trimmed by 5 bases and J by 2 bases, leaving 14 bases between them. The CDR3 loop is CASSPAVAYTDTQYF. In DNA, the CDR3 is TGTGCCAGCAGCCCCGCGGTAGCCTACACAGATACGCAGTATTTT.

The table lists this clone with a few counts. The chain employs TRBV10-3 and TRBJ1-4, with TRBD1 matching 12 bases. From germline, CDR1 is ENHRY and CDR2 SYGVKD. J was trimmed by 1 base and V by 5 bases; bases with no gene match: 2. This CDR3 spans 16 amino acids. The CDR3 spells CAISRDRGRTNEKLFF. CDR3 nucleotides: TGTGCCATCAGTAGGGACAGGGGGCGAACTAATGAAAAACTGTTTTTT.